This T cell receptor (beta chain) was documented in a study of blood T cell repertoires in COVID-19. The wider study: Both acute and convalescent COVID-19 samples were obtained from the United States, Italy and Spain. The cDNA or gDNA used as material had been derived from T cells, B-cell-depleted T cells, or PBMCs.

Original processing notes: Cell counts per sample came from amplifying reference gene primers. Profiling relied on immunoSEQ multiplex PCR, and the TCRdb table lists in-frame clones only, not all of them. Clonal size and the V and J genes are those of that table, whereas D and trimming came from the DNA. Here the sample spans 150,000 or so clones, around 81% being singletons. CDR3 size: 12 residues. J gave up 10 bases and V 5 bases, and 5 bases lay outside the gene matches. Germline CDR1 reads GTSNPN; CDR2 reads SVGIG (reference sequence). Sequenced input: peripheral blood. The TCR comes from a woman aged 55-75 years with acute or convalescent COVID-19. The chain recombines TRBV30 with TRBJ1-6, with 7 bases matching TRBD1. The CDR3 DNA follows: TGTGCCTGGGACAGGGTGAGGTCACCCCTCCACTTT. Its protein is CAWDRVRSPLHF.